This record looks at one T cell receptor (beta chain) sequence and its context. What it binds is unknown. J lost 6 bases, V lost 4 bases, and 9 bases had no gene match. Germline-derived CDR1 and CDR2 are MNHNS and SASEGT. The CDR3 has 16 residues. The data derive from a study of T cell therapy after organ transplantation. Study as a whole: Long-term post-therapy blood was drawn 20 to 29 weeks after therapy ended. General study results and limits: Endogenous clonotypes not in therapy products appeared after therapy alongside transferred ones. Minimal repertoire change after therapy followed marked pretherapy expansions in nonresponders.

Repertoires were generated with immunoSEQ multiplex PCR, while TCRdb's copy carries only in-frame clones and drops some. The profile covers roughly 15,000 clones, with over 75% appearing a single time and around 30% taken by the ten largest. Regarding time point: 20-29 weeks after completion of therapy. The TCR originated in a human patient who had received a solid organ transplant and had CMV disease. The graft donor may be the source of some T cells. The V gene is TRBV6-1, the J gene TRBJ2-1; 10 nucleotides line up with TRBD1. Here the sequenced sample was CD8+ T cells from blood, taken after autologous CMV-specific T cell therapy. Here the CDR3 DNA reads TGTGCCAGCAGTGGACAGGGGGCTGCGGGTCTCAATGAGCAGTTCTTC. Protein: CASSGQGAAGLNEQFF.